These 24 T cell receptor beta chains originate from one sample sequenced in a study of T-cell reconstitution after alpha-beta-depleted transplantation in children. Unique molecular identifiers were used to barcode this TCRbeta library. TCRdb re-analysed the PCR reads in MiXCR, keeping a single row per CDR3 protein. Here the sample spans hundreds of thousands of distinct CDR3 sequences, around 15% being singletons. The sample consisted of PBMCs, mostly from graft donor cells, taken 360 days after TCRalphabeta/CD19-depleted stem cell transplant. These TCRs come from a male patient aged 2 to 10 who had a stem cell transplant for acute lymphoblastic leukemia, so the T cells may come from the graft donor.

The rearrangement joins TRBV11-2 to TRBJ2-7; 9 nucleotides align to TRBD1. Germline-derived CDR1 and CDR2 are SGHAT and FQNNGV. Unmatched junction bases numbered 3, after V lost 4 bases and J lost 2 bases. CDR3 length: 14 amino acids. The CDR3 spells CASSYGTGPYEQYF. The CDR3 DNA reads TGTGCCAGCAGCTACGGGACAGGGCCCTACGAGCAGTACTTC. Based on the CDR3 plus reference TRBV11-2 and TRBJ2-7, the full variable domain is EAGVAQSPRYKIIEKRQSVAFWCNPISGHATLYWYQQILGQGPKLLIQFQNNGVVDDSQLPKDRFSAERLKGVDSTLKIQPAKLEDSAVYLCASSYGTGPYEQYFGPGTRLTVT.

The chain employs TRBV20-1 and TRBJ2-7; TRBD2 might be the D (5 bases). CDR1 DFQATT and CDR2 SNEGSKA come from the germline V gene (reference sequence). The CDR3 sequence is 14 residues long. Trimming took 6 bases from V and 6 from J, leaving 21 bases between them. The CDR3 bases are TGCAGTGCAGTCCCCCTCTGGGAGTTGGGCGAGCAGTACTTC. This gives the protein CSAVPLWELGEQYF.

This clonotype has ten or more counts. At one boundary the junction diverges from the germline segment, which might be a read error. CDR3 bases: TGTGCTAGCAGCTTAGTTGGTAACAGGCAGGAGACCCAGTACTTC. It is translated as CASSLVGNRQETQYF. The genes are TRBV7-7 and TRBJ2-5, with D possibly matching TRBD1 (5 bases). Germline lookup yields CDR1 SSHAT and CDR2 FNYEAQ (reference sequence). The CDR3 totals 15 residues.

This chain joins TRBV5-5 and TRBJ2-1, with TRBD1 as a possible D gene (6 bases). Trimming left V 1 base short and J 9 bases short, with 8 bases between. Per the germline V gene, CDR1 is SGHKS and CDR2 is YYEKEE (reference sequence). The CDR3 is 12 residues long. The CDR3 here is CASSLPRGEQFF. The CDR3 nucleotides read TGTGCCAGCAGCTTGCCCAGGGGTGAGCAGTTCTTC.

This clonotype was counted between two and nine times. The rearrangement links TRBV7-9 to TRBJ2-5; D is unclear. This CDR3 has 15 amino acids. V dropped 2 bases and J dropped 2 bases, with 12 bases sitting between them. Per the germline V gene, CDR1 is SEHNR and CDR2 is FQNEAQ (reference sequence). Here the CDR3 reads CASSLRRMGQETQYF. The CDR3 DNA is TGTGCCAGCAGCTTAAGGCGGATGGGGCAAGAGACCCAGTACTTC.

This clonotype showed up many times. V usage is TRBV28 and J usage is TRBJ2-1, with 7 bases that match TRBD1. J gave up 4 bases and V 6 bases, and 12 bases lay outside the gene matches. The CDR3 length is 16 residues. The V gene's germline CDR1 is MDHEN and CDR2 SYDVKM. CDR3 nucleotide sequence: TGTGCCAGCAGCGAGTTATACGGGACAGATTACAATGAGCAGTTCTTC. Translated: CASSELYGTDYNEQFF.

The rearrangement links TRBV4-1 to TRBJ1-5; D unresolved. Looked up from germline, CDR1 is MGHRA and CDR2 is YSYEKL. The CDR3 is 15 residues long. Trimming stripped 1 base from V and 1 base from J, with 8 bases between. The CDR3 nucleotides are TGCGCCAGCAGCCAAGTAGGCTGGAGCAATCAGCCCCAGCATTTT. Translating it yields CASSQVGWSNQPQHF.

This chain joins TRBV4-2 and TRBJ1-5, with a tentative D call TRBD1 (5 bases). CDR1 and CDR2 from the germline V gene are LGHNA and YNFKEQ. Trimming cost V 3 bases and J 0 bases, with 18 bases left between them. This CDR3 has 18 residues. The CDR3 coding sequence is TGTGCCAGCAGCCAGGTGGGGGGAGGCCTTTATAGCAATCAGCCCCAGCATTTT. It encodes CASSQVGGGLYSNQPQHF.

This clonotype was observed a handful of times. J is TRBJ2-5 and V is TRBV25-1, with 8 bases aligning to TRBD2. CDR3 length: 17 residues. After removal of 6 bases from V and 4 bases from J, the junction contained 16 bases not matched to a gene. Germline V gene lookup returns CDR1 MGHDK and CDR2 SYGVNS. CDR3 amino acids: CASSPPRGAGARETQYF. CDR3 nucleotide sequence: TGTGCCAGCAGCCCCCCTCGAGGAGCGGGAGCGAGAGAGACCCAGTACTTC.

This clonotype was counted ten times or more. This chain uses TRBV28 with TRBJ2-3; 8 positions agree with TRBD1. The CDR3 totals 14 residues. Germline trimming cut 6 bases from V and 6 bases from J; bases unmatched to any gene: 8. CDR1 MDHEN and CDR2 SYDVKM come from the germline V gene. CDR3 in DNA: TGTGCCAGCAGCGACCGGACAGGGCCGGATACGCAGTATTTT. This codes for CASSDRTGPDTQYF.

The CDR3: CASSLRARDNEKLFF. The DNA of the CDR3 is TGTGCCAGCAGCTTGAGGGCCAGGGATAATGAAAAACTGTTTTTT. The genes are TRBV5-5 and TRBJ1-4; maybe TRBD1 (5 bases). V shed 1 base and J shed 4 bases, with 11 bases lying between them. The germline gives CDR1 SGHKS, CDR2 YYEKEE (reference sequence). This CDR3 spans 15 amino acids.

A few counts support this clonotype. The V and J genes are TRBV9 and TRBJ2-3; possibly TRBD2 for D (6 bases). The V and J ends lost 5 bases and 0 bases respectively, with 13 bases between them. The CDR3 runs 15 residues. From germline, CDR1 is SGDLS and CDR2 YYNGEE. CDR3 residues: CASRAVAASTDTQYF. CDR3 nucleotides: TGTGCCAGCAGAGCTGTAGCGGCAAGCACAGATACGCAGTATTTT.

This clonotype occurred once. The rearrangement uses TRBV28 and TRBJ2-2, with 10 bases aligning to TRBD2. The CDR3 is 16 amino acids. V shed 1 base and J 5 bases; nucleotides not matched to a gene: 4. Germline V lookup: CDR1 MDHEN, CDR2 SYDVKM. CDR3 region: CASSLLLAGRTGELFF. The CDR3, as DNA: TGTGCCAGCAGTTTATTACTAGCGGGAAGAACCGGGGAGCTGTTTTTT.

In this sample, this clonotype turned up many times. The genes are TRBV10-3 and TRBJ2-1, with D unclear. V lost 4 bases, J lost 5 bases, and 15 bases lay in between. There are 15 residues in the CDR3. Germline CDR1 reads ENHRY; CDR2 reads SYGVKD. This CDR3 reads CAISATSGPNNEQFF. In nucleotides, the CDR3 is TGTGCCATCAGTGCGACCTCTGGGCCGAACAATGAGCAGTTCTTC.

The sample holds a few counts of this clonotype. CDR3 DNA: TGTGCCAGCAGTGAAAACTCCGGGGAGCTGTTTTTT. Translated, it gives CASSENSGELFF. This chain links TRBV25-1 with TRBJ2-2; no definite D call. This CDR3 region has 12 residues. V was cut by 2 bases and J by 6 bases, with 4 bases left in between. CDR1 is MGHDK and CDR2 is SYGVNS in the germline V gene.

This clonotype has more than one count but fewer than ten. The V call is TRBV18, the J call TRBJ2-3; 14 nucleotides line up with TRBD2. V was clipped by 10 bases and J by 4 bases; unmatched bases: 10. Germline V CDR1 and CDR2: KGHSH, LQKENI. This CDR3 region has 16 residues. CDR3 residues: CATLGLAGGGSDTQYF. In nucleotides, the CDR3 is TGTGCCACCTTAGGACTAGCGGGAGGTGGATCAGATACGCAGTATTTT.

This clonotype has just a few counts. The CDR3 loop reads CASSAGTGINEQYF. The CDR3 DNA sequence: TGCGCCAGCAGCGCCGGGACAGGGATCAACGAGCAGTACTTC. The genes are TRBV5-1 and TRBJ2-7, with 9 bases fitting TRBD1. Trimming took 4 bases from V and 5 from J; bases not matched to a gene: 7. This CDR3 contains 14 residues. Per the germline V gene, CDR1 is SGHRS and CDR2 is YFSETQ.

This clonotype showed up just a few times. The rearrangement links TRBV4-3 to TRBJ2-5; 7 bases line up with TRBD1. Germline V gives CDR1 LGHNA, CDR2 YSLEER. This CDR3 contains 18 residues. V lost 0 bases, J lost 3 bases, and 13 bases stayed unmatched. The CDR3 reads CASSQDLMSDRVEETQYF. CDR3 nucleotides: TGCGCCAGCAGCCAAGATCTCATGTCTGACAGGGTGGAAGAGACCCAGTACTTC.

The CDR3 region has the DNA TGTGCCAGCAGTGGACAGGAGACACCTGAAGCTTTCTTT. This gives the protein CASSGQETPEAFF. The chain carries TRBV28 and TRBJ1-1, with 7 bases matching TRBD1. Germline CDR1 MDHEN, CDR2 SYDVKM. This CDR3 has 13 residues. After removal of 5 bases from V and 6 bases from J, the junction contained 6 bases not matched to a gene.

This clonotype was picked up a small number of times. The V call is TRBV12-5, the J call TRBJ2-7; TRBD2 matches 12 bases. Germline V gene data show CDR1 as LGHNT and CDR2 as FRNRAP. The CDR3 is made up of 15 amino acids. V lost 3 bases to trimming and J lost 4 bases; unmatched junction nucleotides: 4. The CDR3 nucleotides read TGTGCTAGTGGTTTACGGACTAGCGGGACATACGAGCAGTACTTC. Translated: CASGLRTSGTYEQYF. Full variable domain (rest looked up from reference TRBV12-5 and TRBJ2-7): DARVTQTPRHKVTEMGQEVTMRCQPILGHNTVFWYRQTMMQGLELLAYFRNRAPLDDSGMPKDRFSAEMPDATLATLKIQPSEPRDSAVYFCASGLRTSGTYEQYFGPGTRLTVT.

V gene TRBV2 combines with J gene TRBJ2-7, with D perhaps matching TRBD1 (6 bases). V was pared by 4 bases and J by 4 bases, with 11 bases between. There are 13 residues in the CDR3. The germline V gene encodes CDR1 SNHLY and CDR2 FYNNEI. CDR3 in DNA: TGTGCCAGCAGTGTTGGACAGCCTTACGAGCAGTACTTC. Translation gives CASSVGQPYEQYF. The full variable domain, with the rest looked up from reference TRBV2 and TRBJ2-7, is EPEVTQTPSHQVTQMGQEVILRCVPISNHLYFYWYRQILGQKVEFLVSFYNNEISEKSEIFDDQFSVERPDGSNFTLKIRSTKLEDSAMYFCASSVGQPYEQYFGPGTRLTVT.

The CDR3 here is CASTTLWGDRKGGGAVRSYNEQFF. In nucleotides, the CDR3 is TGTGCCAGCACCACTTTGTGGGGCGACAGGAAAGGTGGTGGTGCGGTCCGCTCCTACAATGAGCAGTTCTTC. The chain couples TRBV4-2 to TRBJ2-1; possibly TRBD1 for D (6 bases). The germline V gene encodes CDR1 LGHNA and CDR2 YNFKEQ. V dropped 7 bases and J dropped 0 bases, with 40 bases sitting between them. The CDR3 is 24 residues long.

This clonotype came up a few times. The rearrangement joins TRBV28 to TRBJ2-3; no reliable D call. Trimming took off 3 bases at V and 0 bases at J, with 10 bases between the two ends. CDR1 is MDHEN, CDR2 SYDVKM, per germline. This CDR3 region has 15 residues. In DNA form, the CDR3 reads TGTGCCAGCAGTTTGGGTCCGCTAAGCACAGATACGCAGTATTTT. This translates into CASSLGPLSTDTQYF.

The chain combines TRBV6-1 with TRBJ2-2; D not certain. V shed 1 base and J shed 6 bases, with 15 bases lying between them. The CDR3 runs to 16 residues. Germline V CDR1 and CDR2: MNHNS, SASEGT. The CDR3 loop is CASSEGIWAVAGELFF. CDR3 DNA sequence: TGTGCCAGCAGTGAAGGGATTTGGGCGGTGGCCGGGGAGCTGTTTTTT.